Listed below are T cell receptor beta chains from one sample, sequenced in a study of T cells in Graves' hyperthyroidism and ophthalmopathy. From the multiplex PCR reads, TCRdb called clonotypes with MiXCR, one entry per CDR3 protein. The sample records 730,000 or so distinct CDR3 sequences, approximately 19% being singletons. Sequenced input: blood. Every receptor here comes from a woman in her 50s with Graves' hyperthyroidism that later progressed to Graves' ophthalmopathy. Both conserved end residues are part of each CDR3. A D gene is named only where the DNA matches it firmly. The size field is filled for only some rows; it gives once, few, many or a size class.

D gene: .; clone size: many; J gene: TRBJ2-7; V gene: TRBV12-3/TRBV12-4; CDR3 protein: CASRPRSDPYEQYF; CDR3 DNA: TGTGCCAGCAGGCCGAGATCGGACCCCTACGAGCAGTACTTC
D gene: .; clone size: few; J gene: TRBJ1-5; V gene: TRBV7-2; CDR3 protein: CASSLLVNSGNQPQHF; CDR3 DNA: TGTGCCAGCAGCTTATTGGTGAATAGCGGCAATCAGCCCCAGCATTTT
D gene: .; clone size: .; J gene: TRBJ1-2; V gene: TRBV9; CDR3 protein: CASRGMERGREGYGYTF; CDR3 DNA: TGTGCCAGCAGGGGTATGGAGCGTGGGAGGGAAGGCTATGGCTACACCTTC
D gene: .; clone size: .; J gene: TRBJ2-3; V gene: TRBV5-1; CDR3 protein: CASRLTTSTDTQYF; CDR3 DNA: TGCGCCAGCAGATTGACGACTAGCACAGATACGCAGTATTTT
D gene: .; clone size: .; J gene: TRBJ1-1; V gene: TRBV5-1; CDR3 protein: CASSLAPMNTEAFF; CDR3 DNA: TGCGCCAGCAGCTTGGCCCCAATGAACACTGAAGCTTTCTTT
D gene: TRBD1; clone size: few; J gene: TRBJ1-1; V gene: TRBV15; CDR3 protein: CATSRENFGTGGTEAFF; CDR3 DNA: TGTGCCACCAGCAGAGAAAATTTCGGGACAGGGGGCACTGAAGCTTTCTTT
D gene: .; clone size: .; J gene: TRBJ1-2; V gene: TRBV12-5; CDR3 protein: CASGLVPLYYGYTF; CDR3 DNA: TGTGCTAGTGGTTTGGTACCTTTATACTATGGCTACACCTTC
D gene: TRBD2; clone size: .; J gene: TRBJ2-2; V gene: TRBV5-5; CDR3 protein: CASSYRLAGENPNTGELFF; CDR3 DNA: TGTGCCAGCAGCTACCGACTAGCGGGGGAGAATCCGAACACCGGGGAGCTGTTTTTT
D gene: .; clone size: many; J gene: TRBJ1-1; V gene: TRBV3-1; CDR3 protein: CASSRQDRPNTEAFF; CDR3 DNA: TGTGCCAGCAGCCGTCAGGACAGACCGAACACTGAAGCTTTCTTT
D gene: TRBD1; clone size: many; J gene: TRBJ2-1; V gene: TRBV2; CDR3 protein: CASSELRGPVEQFF; CDR3 DNA: TGTGCCAGCAGTGAACTAAGGGGGCCGGTTGAGCAGTTCTTC
D gene: .; clone size: many; J gene: TRBJ1-2; V gene: TRBV15; CDR3 protein: CATSRDGRSSDGYTF; CDR3 DNA: TGTGCCACCAGCAGAGATGGGAGGTCCTCCGATGGCTACACCTTC
D gene: TRBD2; clone size: .; J gene: TRBJ2-3; V gene: TRBV20-1; CDR3 protein: CSARVNSGGPGDTQYF; CDR3 DNA: TGCAGTGCTAGAGTGAATAGCGGGGGCCCCGGGGATACGCAGTATTTT
D gene: .; clone size: few; J gene: TRBJ1-1; V gene: TRBV7-9; CDR3 protein: CASSPDRQKWGTEAFF; CDR3 DNA: TGTGCCAGCAGCCCGGACAGACAGAAATGGGGCACTGAAGCTTTCTTT
D gene: .; clone size: many; J gene: TRBJ1-1; V gene: TRBV30; CDR3 protein: CAWSVVELNTEAFF; CDR3 DNA: TGTGCCTGGAGTGTGGTGGAATTGAACACTGAAGCTTTCTTT
D gene: .; clone size: many; J gene: TRBJ2-5; V gene: TRBV18; CDR3 protein: CASSPQLANQETQYF; CDR3 DNA: TGTGCCAGCTCACCACAACTAGCAAACCAAGAGACCCAGTACTTC
D gene: .; clone size: .; J gene: TRBJ2-3; V gene: TRBV7-2; CDR3 protein: CASSLGGPLSTDTQYF; CDR3 DNA: TGTGCCAGCAGCCTGGGGGGACCCCTAAGCACAGATACGCAGTATTTT
D gene: TRBD1; clone size: .; J gene: TRBJ2-5; V gene: TRBV27; CDR3 protein: CASSTEGAEETQYF; CDR3 DNA: TGTGCCAGCAGTACCGAGGGGGCGGAGGAGACCCAGTACTTC
D gene: .; clone size: few; J gene: TRBJ2-2; V gene: TRBV4-1; CDR3 protein: CASSQRGHPGELFF; CDR3 DNA: TGCGCCAGCAGCCAGCGGGGACACCCCGGGGAGCTGTTTTTT
D gene: TRBD1; clone size: .; J gene: TRBJ1-6; V gene: TRBV9; CDR3 protein: CASSVEPTGAGSPLHF; CDR3 DNA: TGTGCCAGCAGCGTAGAGCCGACAGGGGCCGGTTCACCCCTCCACTTT
D gene: TRBD1; clone size: .; J gene: TRBJ1-1; V gene: TRBV18; CDR3 protein: CASFRDRGSEAFF; CDR3 DNA: TGTGCCAGCTTCCGGGACAGGGGATCTGAAGCTTTCTTT
D gene: TRBD1; clone size: .; J gene: TRBJ1-4; V gene: TRBV25-1; CDR3 protein: CASSGGTGRGEKLFF; CDR3 DNA: TGTGCCAGCAGTGGTGGGACAGGGAGGGGTGAAAAACTGTTTTTT
D gene: .; clone size: many; J gene: TRBJ2-7; V gene: TRBV5-1; CDR3 protein: CASSMDPIPYEQYF; CDR3 DNA: TGCGCCAGCAGCATGGACCCGATCCCCTACGAGCAGTACTTC
D gene: .; clone size: many; J gene: TRBJ2-3; V gene: TRBV3-1; CDR3 protein: CASSQDFGISTDTQYF; CDR3 DNA: TGTGCCAGCAGCCAAGATTTCGGTATTAGCACAGATACGCAGTATTTT
D gene: TRBD1; clone size: many; J gene: TRBJ1-5; V gene: TRBV6-1; CDR3 protein: CASSSPGGQPQHF; CDR3 DNA: TGTGCCAGCAGTTCTCCAGGGGGACAGCCCCAGCATTTT
D gene: .; clone size: .; J gene: TRBJ2-3; V gene: TRBV15; CDR3 protein: CATSRRTDTQYF; CDR3 DNA: TGTGCCACCAGCAGAAGGACAGATACGCAGTATTTT
D gene: TRBD1; clone size: .; J gene: TRBJ1-3; V gene: TRBV6-2/TRBV6-3; CDR3 protein: CASRPTGSGNTIYF; CDR3 DNA: TGTGCCAGCAGACCGACAGGGTCTGGAAACACCATATATTTT
D gene: TRBD1; clone size: .; J gene: TRBJ2-7; V gene: TRBV16; CDR3 protein: CAGSQLDRGNEQYF; CDR3 DNA: TGTGCCGGCAGCCAACTAGACAGGGGCAACGAGCAGTACTTC
D gene: .; clone size: many; J gene: TRBJ2-3; V gene: TRBV6-1; CDR3 protein: CASILEGFTDTQYF; CDR3 DNA: TGTGCCAGCATCCTGGAGGGTTTCACAGATACGCAGTATTTT
D gene: .; clone size: .; J gene: TRBJ2-7; V gene: TRBV27; CDR3 protein: CASSPSVIAYEQYF; CDR3 DNA: TGTGCCAGCAGTCCGTCGGTAATAGCCTACGAGCAGTACTTC
D gene: .; clone size: many; J gene: TRBJ2-7; V gene: TRBV20-1; CDR3 protein: CSARRDPEYEQYF; CDR3 DNA: TGCAGTGCTAGACGGGACCCAGAGTACGAGCAGTACTTC
D gene: TRBD2; clone size: few; J gene: TRBJ2-1; V gene: TRBV18; CDR3 protein: CASSPLAGSLDEQFF; CDR3 DNA: TGTGCCAGCTCACCACTAGCGGGGAGTTTGGATGAGCAGTTCTTC
D gene: .; clone size: many; J gene: TRBJ2-7; V gene: TRBV27; CDR3 protein: CASSPDGSYEQYF; CDR3 DNA: TGTGCCAGCAGTCCGGACGGTTCGTACGAGCAGTACTTC
D gene: .; clone size: .; J gene: TRBJ2-3; V gene: TRBV19; CDR3 protein: CASSTVGQLDTQYF; CDR3 DNA: TGTGCCAGTAGTACAGTTGGACAGCTAGATACGCAGTATTTT
D gene: TRBD1; clone size: .; J gene: TRBJ1-6; V gene: TRBV10-3; CDR3 protein: CAISESTGPNSPLHF; CDR3 DNA: TGTGCCATCAGTGAGTCGACAGGGCCTAATTCACCCCTCCACTTT
D gene: .; clone size: .; J gene: TRBJ2-1; V gene: TRBV4-1; CDR3 protein: CASSQGPRAYNEQFF; CDR3 DNA: TGCGCCAGCAGCCAAGGTCCACGTGCCTACAATGAGCAGTTCTTC
D gene: .; clone size: .; J gene: TRBJ2-5; V gene: TRBV19; CDR3 protein: CASSPLGVVQETQYF; CDR3 DNA: TGTGCCAGTAGCCCCCTTGGGGTAGTACAAGAGACCCAGTACTTC
D gene: TRBD1; clone size: many; J gene: TRBJ1-2; V gene: TRBV18; CDR3 protein: CASSLRQGRDYGYTF; CDR3 DNA: TGTGCCAGCTCACTTAGACAGGGGCGAGACTATGGCTACACCTTC
D gene: TRBD2; clone size: .; J gene: TRBJ2-3; V gene: TRBV11-2; CDR3 protein: CASSLDGGANTQYF; CDR3 DNA: TGTGCCAGCAGCTTAGACGGGGGGGCTAATACGCAGTATTTT
D gene: .; clone size: many; J gene: TRBJ1-4; V gene: TRBV30; CDR3 protein: CAWSVQDEKLFF; CDR3 DNA: TGTGCCTGGAGTGTGCAAGATGAAAAACTGTTTTTT
D gene: TRBD1; clone size: many; J gene: TRBJ2-2; V gene: TRBV12-3/TRBV12-4; CDR3 protein: CASNQGDPGELFF; CDR3 DNA: TGTGCCAGCAACCAGGGGGACCCCGGGGAGCTGTTTTTT
D gene: TRBD1; clone size: .; J gene: TRBJ2-2; V gene: TRBV6-5; CDR3 protein: CASSYVSGQGYGELFF; CDR3 DNA: TGTGCCAGCAGTTACGTTTCCGGACAGGGGTACGGGGAGCTGTTTTTT
D gene: .; clone size: few; J gene: TRBJ2-1; V gene: TRBV5-1; CDR3 protein: CASSWAEVSYNEQFF; CDR3 DNA: TGCGCCAGCAGCTGGGCGGAGGTGTCCTACAATGAGCAGTTCTTC
D gene: .; clone size: few; J gene: TRBJ1-6; V gene: TRBV4-2; CDR3 protein: CASSQIQGSDSPLHF; CDR3 DNA: TGTGCCAGCAGCCAAATACAGGGATCAGACTCACCCCTCCACTTT
D gene: .; clone size: .; J gene: TRBJ1-1; V gene: TRBV10-2; CDR3 protein: CASRLGRGVVNTEAFF; CDR3 DNA: TGCGCCAGCAGGTTGGGCAGGGGTGTTGTGAACACTGAAGCTTTCTTT
D gene: .; clone size: many; J gene: TRBJ1-2; V gene: TRBV2; CDR3 protein: CASRSTAPAGGYTF; CDR3 DNA: TGTGCCAGCAGATCGACAGCCCCAGCAGGCGGCTACACCTTC
D gene: TRBD1; clone size: few; J gene: TRBJ2-1; V gene: TRBV18; CDR3 protein: CASSQGTGVDEQFF; CDR3 DNA: TGTGCCAGCTCACAGGGGACAGGGGTGGATGAGCAGTTCTTC
D gene: .; clone size: .; J gene: TRBJ1-4; V gene: TRBV5-1; CDR3 protein: CASSLGVREKLFF; CDR3 DNA: TGCGCCAGCAGCTTAGGGGTTCGCGAAAAACTGTTTTTT
D gene: TRBD2; clone size: .; J gene: TRBJ2-5; V gene: TRBV5-1; CDR3 protein: CASSRGLAGVPETQYF; CDR3 DNA: TGCGCCAGCAGCCGAGGACTAGCGGGGGTTCCAGAGACCCAGTACTTC
D gene: TRBD1; clone size: .; J gene: TRBJ1-3; V gene: TRBV12-3/TRBV12-4; CDR3 protein: CASSFSGQGARNTIYF; CDR3 DNA: TGTGCCAGCAGTTTCTCCGGACAGGGGGCTCGAAACACCATATATTTT
D gene: TRBD1; clone size: few; J gene: TRBJ1-6; V gene: TRBV27; CDR3 protein: CASSYRRQGARVYNSPLHF; CDR3 DNA: TGTGCCAGCAGTTATCGTCGGCAGGGGGCGCGGGTCTATAATTCACCCCTCCACTTT
D gene: .; clone size: few; J gene: TRBJ2-2; V gene: TRBV6-2/TRBV6-3; CDR3 protein: CAGKTGAGELFF; CDR3 DNA: TGTGCCGGGAAAACAGGCGCCGGGGAGCTGTTTTTT
D gene: .; clone size: few; J gene: TRBJ2-1; V gene: TRBV5-1; CDR3 protein: CASSLEGQVSYNEQFF; CDR3 DNA: TGCGCCAGCAGCTTGGAAGGCCAGGTCTCCTACAATGAGCAGTTCTTC
D gene: .; clone size: .; J gene: TRBJ1-5; V gene: TRBV20-1; CDR3 protein: CSARDSLNQPQHF; CDR3 DNA: TGCAGTGCTAGAGACAGTCTCAATCAGCCCCAGCATTTT
D gene: TRBD1; clone size: many; J gene: TRBJ1-1; V gene: TRBV18; CDR3 protein: CASSRQGENTEAFF; CDR3 DNA: TGTGCCAGCTCACGACAGGGGGAGAACACTGAAGCTTTCTTT
D gene: .; clone size: .; J gene: TRBJ2-3; V gene: TRBV3-1; CDR3 protein: CASSQGTVQRTDTQYF; CDR3 DNA: TGTGCCAGCAGCCAAGGAACAGTCCAGAGAACAGATACGCAGTATTTT
D gene: .; clone size: many; J gene: TRBJ2-5; V gene: TRBV11-2; CDR3 protein: CASSSDLGGRETQYF; CDR3 DNA: TGTGCCAGCAGCTCCGACCTGGGGGGGCGAGAGACCCAGTACTTC